Shown below are 30 T cell receptor beta chains from a single sample sequenced in a study of graft-versus-host responses after intestinal transplantation. For these receptors, no antigen is known. TCRdb keeps only in-frame clones here, not all; method: immunoSEQ multiplex PCR. The data contain about 66,000 clones, roughly 91% of them singletons. The material was unstimulated CD8+ T cells sorted from spleen or lymph node cells, obtained before intestinal transplant. The receptors come from a human donor who received an intestinal transplant.

The chain couples TRBV29-1 to TRBJ2-1; 11 bases align to TRBD2. J lost 5 bases, V lost 7 bases, and 19 bases had no gene match. Germline values: CDR1 SQVTM, CDR2 ANQGSEA. The CDR3 contains 18 residues. Written as DNA, the CDR3 is TGCAGCGCTGGTGGTGGTTCTGGGGGACTAGCGGATAACAATGAGCAGTTCTTC. Protein sequence: CSAGGGSGGLADNNEQFF.

The CDR3 is CASGLVPLLGTTEKLFF. In DNA form, the CDR3 reads TGTGCTAGTGGTTTGGTCCCTCTTTTGGGCACGACTGAAAAACTGTTTTTT. This sequence joins TRBV12-5 and TRBJ1-4, with unresolved D. Germline V gives CDR1 LGHNT, CDR2 FRNRAP. This CDR3 comprises 17 residues. V gave up 0 bases and J gave up 7 bases, with 18 bases separating them.

This clone showed up just once. The chain is built from TRBV15 and TRBJ1-2; TRBD1 matches at 11 bases. Unmatched junction bases numbered 9, after V lost 3 bases and J lost 9 bases. The germline gives CDR1 LNHNV, CDR2 YYDKDF (reference sequence). CDR3 length equals 15 residues. In DNA form, the CDR3 reads TGTGCCACCAGCAGTCCCTCAGGGACAGGGGGAAGCTACACCTTC. Its protein product is CATSSPSGTGGSYTF.

In this sample, this clone turned up once. V usage is TRBV7-5 and J usage is TRBJ1-2; the table's TRBD1 call for D was not verified on the DNA. TRBV7-5 is a pseudogene segment. The CDR3 consists of 15 residues. This CDR3 reads CARSLGQGPPGGYTF. CDR3 DNA sequence: TGTGCCAGAAGCTTGGGACAGGGGCCCCCCGGGGGCTACACCTTC.

The chain uses TRBV9 and TRBJ1-1; the match to TRBD1 covers 8 bases. J was trimmed by 7 bases and V by 2 bases; bases with no gene match: 1. The CDR3 consists of 12 residues. Germline CDR1 and CDR2: SGDLS and YYNGEE. The CDR3 DNA sequence: TGTGCCAGCAGCGTGGGGACAGGTGAAGCTTTCTTT. Translation: CASSVGTGEAFF.

Only one count was recorded for this clone. This chain connects TRBV7-9 to TRBJ1-6; D gene ambiguous. V was clipped by 5 bases and J by 7 bases, with 9 bases between them. CDR1 SEHNR and CDR2 FQNEAQ come from the germline V gene (reference sequence). The CDR3 is 13 amino acids. For the CDR3, the DNA is TGTGCCAGCAGCCCGTTGTCGAATTCACCCCTCCACTTT. Amino acids: CASSPLSNSPLHF.

This chain links TRBV5-6 with TRBJ2-7, with a weak D call TRBD1 (5 bases). The CDR3 runs to 12 residues. Trimming cost V 0 bases and J 6 bases, with 7 bases left between them. Per germline, CDR1 SGHDT and CDR2 YYEEEE. CDR3 nucleotide sequence: TGTGCCAGCAGCTTGGCGACAGCCGAGCAGTACTTC. Protein product: CASSLATAEQYF.

CDR3 in amino acids: CASSPGSGLNQPQHF. CDR3 nucleotides: TGTGCCAGCAGCCCAGGGTCTGGGCTCAATCAGCCCCAGCATTTT. V usage is TRBV7-6 and J usage is TRBJ1-5; TRBD1 might be the D (5 bases). V dropped 5 bases and J dropped 3 bases, with 14 bases sitting between them. This CDR3 is 15 amino acids long. CDR1 is SGHVS, CDR2 FNYEAQ, per germline.

This chain's CDR3 is CASSASGTGQGYEQYF. The CDR3 coding sequence is TGTGCCAGCAGCGCCTCCGGGACAGGGCAGGGCTACGAGCAGTACTTC. V gene TRBV9 combines with J gene TRBJ2-7, with 9 bases matching TRBD1. Germline CDR1 reads SGDLS; CDR2 reads YYNGEE. The CDR3 sequence is 16 residues long. Losses at the gene ends were 3 bases for V and 3 bases for J; bases not matched to a gene: 10.

Only one count was recorded for this clone. This chain joins TRBV2 and TRBJ2-4; TRBD2 is a possible D gene (6 bases). The germline V gene encodes CDR1 SNHLY and CDR2 FYNNEI. Trimming removed 7 bases at V and 0 bases at J, with 16 bases between. The CDR3 length is 16 residues. In DNA, the CDR3 is TGTGCCAGCACCCGGCGGGGCGACCTAGCCAAAAACATTCAGTACTTC. Translation gives CASTRRGDLAKNIQYF.

V is TRBV6-5 and J is TRBJ1-2; 8 bases are shared with TRBD1. The CDR3 is 14 residues long. The V gene end was trimmed by 7 bases and the J gene end by 7 bases; junction bases not matched to a gene: 11. The germline CDR1 and CDR2 sequences are MNHEY and SVGAGI. The CDR3 is CASTTGGGLGGYTF. In DNA form, the CDR3 reads TGTGCCAGCACCACAGGGGGTGGCCTAGGTGGCTACACCTTC.

This clone was found once. The rearrangement uses TRBV5-1 and TRBJ2-1; tentatively, D is TRBD2 (6 bases). The CDR3 has 16 residues. CDR1 SGHRS and CDR2 YFSETQ come from the germline V gene. Deletions cut 0 bases from V and 4 bases from J, with 14 bases between. The CDR3 sequence: CASSLAGLTTYNEQFF. Here the CDR3 DNA reads TGCGCCAGCAGCTTGGCGGGACTTACAACTTACAATGAGCAGTTCTTC.

The chain carries TRBV2 and TRBJ2-7, with 10 nucleotides matching TRBD1. CDR1 and CDR2 from the germline V gene are SNHLY and FYNNEI. CDR3 length equals 12 residues. Trimming took 11 bases from V and 5 from J; bases not matched to a gene: 6. The CDR3 sequence: CAAAGTGDEQYF. The CDR3 nucleotides are TGTGCCGCAGCGGGGACAGGGGACGAGCAGTACTTC. Drawing the rest from reference TRBV2 and TRBJ2-7, the complete variable domain is EPEVTQTPSHQVTQMGQEVILRCVPISNHLYFYWYRQILGQKVEFLVSFYNNEISEKSEIFDDQFSVERPDGSNFTLKIRSTKLEDSAMYFCAAAGTGDEQYFGPGTRLTVT.

This sequence joins TRBV19 and TRBJ2-6; D uncertain. The CDR3 runs 17 residues. CDR1 is LNHDA and CDR2 is SQIVND in the germline V gene (reference sequence). V was clipped by 7 bases and J by 0 bases, with 16 bases between them. The CDR3 is CASNETPVVSGANVLTF. In nucleotides, the CDR3 is TGTGCCAGTAATGAGACTCCCGTTGTCTCTGGGGCCAACGTCCTGACTTTC. Full variable domain (outside the CDR3, taken from reference TRBV19 and TRBJ2-6): DGGITQSPKYLFRKEGQNVTLSCEQNLNHDAMYWYRQDPGQGLRLIYYSQIVNDFQKGDIAEGYSVSREKKESFPLTVTSAQKNPTAFYLCASNETPVVSGANVLTFGAGSRLTVL.

This sequence joins TRBV7-6 and TRBJ2-5; the D gene is possibly TRBD1 (5 bases). The V gene's germline CDR1 is SGHVS and CDR2 FNYEAQ. V was pared by 1 base and J by 2 bases, with 8 bases between. The CDR3 runs 14 residues. The CDR3 bases are TGTGCCAGCAGCTTAGGGGGCGGACAAGAGACCCAGTACTTC. As protein: CASSLGGGQETQYF.

This sequence joins TRBV29-1 and TRBJ2-1; 8 bases align to TRBD1. Germline V gene data show CDR1 as SQVTM and CDR2 as ANQGSEA. Trimming removed 3 bases from V and 0 bases from J; junction bases left unmatched: 1. This CDR3 is 14 amino acids long. CDR3 nucleotide sequence: TGCAGCGTTGACCAGGGGGCCTCCTACAATGAGCAGTTCTTC. It encodes CSVDQGASYNEQFF.

The chain carries TRBV27 and TRBJ2-7, with 7 bases aligning to TRBD2. Germline loops: CDR1 MNHEY, CDR2 SMNVEV (reference sequence). Trimming cost V 4 bases and J 2 bases; bases outside gene matches: 8. The CDR3 covers 15 residues. CDR3 sequence (DNA): TGTGCCAGCAGTTCTCTACGGGGGGTAGCCTACGAGCAGTACTTC. It encodes CASSSLRGVAYEQYF.

This clone was counted a single time. This CDR3 is also generated by other DNA sequences in the sample. J is TRBJ2-7 and V is TRBV7-9; D unresolved. Trimming took 5 bases from V and 2 from J, leaving 4 bases between them. Germline assignment: CDR1 SEHNR and CDR2 FQNEAQ (reference sequence). The CDR3 runs to 11 residues. The CDR3 sequence is CASSPAYEQYF. For the CDR3, the DNA is TGTGCCAGCAGCCCAGCCTACGAGCAGTACTTC.

The V gene is TRBV9, the J gene TRBJ2-7, with 10 bases matching TRBD2. V trimming: 4 bases; J trimming: 5 bases; junction bases outside the gene matches: 9. The germline V gene encodes CDR1 SGDLS and CDR2 YYNGEE. The length of the CDR3 is 15 residues. The CDR3 DNA follows: TGTGCCAGCAGCCCTCAAGAACTAGCGGGGAACGAGCAGTACTTC. Amino acid sequence: CASSPQELAGNEQYF.

The chain couples TRBV7-3 to TRBJ1-1; 8 positions match TRBD1. In germline, CDR1 is SGHTA, CDR2 FQGTGA. The CDR3 runs to 13 residues. Trimming removed 5 bases from V and 5 bases from J; junction bases left unmatched: 4. CDR3 DNA sequence: TGTGCCAGCAGCCCGGGGACAGGAACTGAAGCTTTCTTT. Its translation is CASSPGTGTEAFF.

The J gene is TRBJ1-3, the V gene TRBV6-5; 10 bases fit TRBD1. With V trimmed by 8 bases and J by 8 bases, 9 bases remained unmatched. Germline CDR1 MNHEY, CDR2 SVGAGI. The CDR3 sequence is 14 residues long. The CDR3 region is CASRTGGFKDTIYF. The DNA for the CDR3 is TGTGCCAGCCGGACAGGGGGGTTTAAGGACACCATATATTTT.

The chain employs TRBV5-1 and TRBJ2-7; D is ambiguous. The V end was cut by 0 bases, the J end by 3 bases, with 7 bases between. This CDR3 has 13 amino acids. CDR1 SGHRS and CDR2 YFSETQ come from the germline V gene. The DNA for the CDR3 is TGCGCCAGCAGCTTGGGGCGGTACTACGAGCAGTACTTC. Protein product: CASSLGRYYEQYF.

This chain links TRBV5-1 with TRBJ2-2, with TRBD2 matching 7 bases. The CDR3 runs to 13 residues. CDR1 is SGHRS, CDR2 YFSETQ, per germline. V dropped 7 bases and J dropped 6; count of bases not matched to a gene: 6. CDR3 sequence (DNA): TGCGCCAGCCGCATCCTAGCGGCCGGGGAGCTGTTTTTT. It specifies CASRILAAGELFF.

A single count supports this clone. The chain joins TRBV9 to TRBJ2-3; TRBD2 matches at 8 bases. The CDR3 loop spans 16 amino acids. V dropped 2 bases and J dropped 6; count of bases not matched to a gene: 11. Germline V gives CDR1 SGDLS, CDR2 YYNGEE. The CDR3 sequence: CASSVGGGFTLDTQYF. The CDR3 DNA is TGTGCCAGCAGCGTGGGCGGGGGGTTCACATTGGATACGCAGTATTTT.

This clone was seen just once. The V and J genes are TRBV9 and TRBJ1-1, with a weak D call TRBD1 (5 bases). The germline CDR1 and CDR2 sequences are SGDLS and YYNGEE. V was shortened by 4 bases and J by 5 bases, with 21 bases between the two germline ends. The CDR3 has 16 residues. The CDR3 spells CASSPRGGVEGTEAFF. The DNA for the CDR3 is TGTGCCAGCAGCCCAAGGGGTGGGGTGGAAGGGACTGAAGCTTTCTTT. The entire variable domain, with the rest obtained from reference TRBV9 and TRBJ1-1, is as follows: DSGVTQTPKHLITATGQRVTLRCSPRSGDLSVYWYQQSLDQGLQFLIQYYNGEERAKGNILERFSAQQFPDLHSELNLSSLELGDSALYFCASSPRGGVEGTEAFFGQGTRLTVV.

J is TRBJ1-4 and V is TRBV25-1; no definite D call. V was pared by 2 bases and J by 9 bases, with 7 bases between. The CDR3 consists of 12 residues. In germline, CDR1 is MGHDK, CDR2 SYGVNS. DNA for the CDR3: TGTGCCAGCAGTGAAGGCCCAAAAAAACTGTTTTTT. Translation: CASSEGPKKLFF.

The chain employs TRBV9 and TRBJ1-6, with D possibly TRBD1 on 5 matching bases. The germline V and J ends were trimmed by 2 bases and 9 bases, with 15 bases remaining between them. Germline V gene data show CDR1 as SGDLS and CDR2 as YYNGEE. The CDR3 is 15 residues long. CDR3 sequence: CASSVGGGRGSPLHF. The CDR3 nucleotides are TGTGCCAGCAGCGTCGGGGGAGGGAGGGGTTCACCCCTCCACTTT. Full variable domain (outside the CDR3, taken from reference TRBV9 and TRBJ1-6): DSGVTQTPKHLITATGQRVTLRCSPRSGDLSVYWYQQSLDQGLQFLIQYYNGEERAKGNILERFSAQQFPDLHSELNLSSLELGDSALYFCASSVGGGRGSPLHFGNGTRLTVT.

The CDR3 DNA reads TGTGCCAGCAGCCTGGTACAGGCCTCTACCTACGAGCAGTACTTC. Its protein product is CASSLVQASTYEQYF. The rearrangement links TRBV5-6 to TRBJ2-7, with D perhaps TRBD1 (5 bases). Germline V lookup: CDR1 SGHDT, CDR2 YYEEEE. This CDR3 has 15 amino acids. V was trimmed by 4 bases and J by 2 bases, leaving 16 bases between them. Full variable domain (missing parts from reference TRBV5-6 and TRBJ2-7): DAGVTQSPTHLIKTRGQQVTLRCSPKSGHDTVSWYQQALGQGPQFIFQYYEEEERQRGNFPDRFSGHQFPNYSSELNVNALLLGDSALYLCASSLVQASTYEQYFGPGTRLTVT.

The chain links TRBV27 to TRBJ2-1; D gene ambiguous. The CDR3 has 15 amino acids. V was pared by 7 bases and J by 5 bases, with 18 bases between. The germline gives CDR1 MNHEY, CDR2 SMNVEV (reference sequence). The CDR3 nucleotides are TGTGCCAGCACCCACCAGGCCGCTCATAACAATGAGCAGTTCTTC. Residues: CASTHQAAHNNEQFF.

The J gene is TRBJ1-3, the V gene TRBV19; 7 positions agree with TRBD1. The germline V gene encodes CDR1 LNHDA and CDR2 SQIVND (reference sequence). The J segment lost 4 bases and the V segment lost 0 bases, leaving 6 bases of the junction unmatched. The CDR3 runs to 16 residues. The CDR3 here is CASSIDSRGSGNTIYF. The CDR3 nucleotides read TGTGCCAGTAGTATAGACAGCAGGGGGTCGGGAAACACCATATATTTT.